A single sample is the source of the 27 T cell receptor beta chains below, sequenced in a study of cytotoxic CD8 clonotypes in ibrutinib-treated CLL. Sequenced by immunoSEQ multiplex PCR; TCRdb stores in-frame clones only, minus some. The table records about 300,000 clones, around 66% of them present only once. Sequencing used PBMCs, obtained after 36 months of ibrutinib treatment. These receptor sequences come from a human donor with chronic lymphocytic leukemia.

The rearrangement links TRBV10-2 to TRBJ2-5, with 8 bases lining up with TRBD1. The closer fit of TRBJ2-7 to the DNA end suggests the J call may be wrong. Germline V lookup: CDR1 WSHSY, CDR2 SAAADI. This CDR3 spans 13 amino acids. DNA of the CDR3: TGCGCCAGCACCGGACAGGGTGCCCACGAGCAGTACTTC. This translates into CASTGQGAHEQYF.

The table lists this clone with a few counts. The chain is built from TRBV5-4 and TRBJ2-7, with no clear D. V lost 7 bases and J lost 5, with 16 bases in between. The CDR3 consists of 13 residues. Germline V CDR1 and CDR2: SGHNT, YYREEE (reference sequence). CDR3 coding DNA: TGTGCCAGCGGGGTTGGATACTGGGACGAGCAGTACTTC. It is translated as CASGVGYWDEQYF.

This chain links TRBV2 with TRBJ2-7, with TRBD2 as a possible D gene (5 bases). Trimming took off 7 bases at V and 5 bases at J, with 6 bases between the two ends. The CDR3 length is 10 residues. Germline V gives CDR1 SNHLY, CDR2 FYNNEI. CDR3 loop: CASTGNEQYF. Written as DNA, the CDR3 is TGTGCCAGCACCGGGAACGAGCAGTACTTC.

This clone was counted a few times. CDR3 bases: TGTGCCAGCAGTGACTCGCAGTTCAGAAAGACCCAGTACTTC. This sequence encodes CASSDSQFRKTQYF. The rearrangement joins TRBV2 to TRBJ2-5; the D is unclear. Germline CDR1 is SNHLY and CDR2 is FYNNEI. The CDR3 runs to 14 residues. The germline V and J ends were trimmed by 3 bases and 6 bases, with 14 bases remaining between them.

The V gene is TRBV29-1, the J gene TRBJ2-3, with 12 bases identical to TRBD1. The CDR3 runs to 16 residues. V dropped 7 bases and J dropped 6; count of bases not matched to a gene: 14. Germline V gene lookup returns CDR1 SQVTM and CDR2 ANQGSEA. CDR3 DNA: TGCAGCGCCGGGACAGGGGGCATTCCCATCCCTGATACGCAGTATTTT. Encoded protein: CSAGTGGIPIPDTQYF.

The rearrangement links TRBV5-1 to TRBJ1-5; possibly TRBD1 for D (5 bases). Germline lookup yields CDR1 SGHRS and CDR2 YFSETQ. The CDR3 is 14 amino acids. Trimming cost V 1 base and J 6 bases, with 11 bases left between them. The CDR3 is CASSLLRVGQPQHF. The CDR3 DNA reads as TGCGCCAGCAGCTTGCTCAGGGTAGGTCAGCCCCAGCATTTT.

This rearrangement joins TRBV7-3 to TRBJ2-3; D not certain. The CDR3 loop spans 13 amino acids. CDR1 is SGHTA and CDR2 is FQGTGA in the germline V gene. Between the trimmed V and J ends, which lost 3 bases and 4 bases, there was a span of 8 bases. CDR3 loop: CASSFDQADTQYF. CDR3 nucleotides: TGTGCCAGCAGCTTCGATCAGGCAGATACGCAGTATTTT. Full variable domain (rest looked up from reference TRBV7-3 and TRBJ2-3): GAGVSQTPSNKVTEKGKYVELRCDPISGHTALYWYRQSLGQGPEFLIYFQGTGAADDSGLPNDRFFAVRPEGSVSTLKIQRTERGDSAVYLCASSFDQADTQYFGPGTRLTVL.

This chain uses TRBV4-1 with TRBJ2-7; D is perhaps TRBD1 or TRBD2 (7 bases each). The germline V gene encodes CDR1 MGHRA and CDR2 YSYEKL. The CDR3 is 15 residues long. V lost 6 bases to trimming and J lost 5 bases, with 20 bases between them. As DNA, the CDR3 is TGCGCCAGCAGAGCGGGACAGCCCCCGGGTAACGAGCAGTACTTC. Its protein product is CASRAGQPPGNEQYF.

The chain couples TRBV28 to TRBJ1-1; no definite D call. The CDR3 has 15 amino acids. Germline values: CDR1 MDHEN, CDR2 SYDVKM. V was cut by 6 bases and J by 1 base, with 15 bases left in between. CDR3 DNA sequence: TGTGCCAGCAGAACCCAAGCATGGCAGAACACTGAAGCTTTCTTT. Translated, it gives CASRTQAWQNTEAFF.

The chain joins TRBV29-1 to TRBJ2-5; 8 bases fit TRBD1. Trimming cost V 1 base and J 2 bases; bases outside gene matches: 21. The CDR3 length is 20 residues. Germline lookup yields CDR1 SQVTM and CDR2 ANQGSEA. This CDR3 reads CSVEVIERTGSPFLQETQYF. CDR3 sequence (DNA): TGCAGCGTTGAAGTTATCGAGAGGACAGGGTCACCGTTCCTTCAAGAGACCCAGTACTTC.

The rearrangement links TRBV7-6 to TRBJ2-2, with D possibly matching TRBD2 (6 bases). Germline lookup yields CDR1 SGHVS and CDR2 FNYEAQ. The CDR3 loop spans 13 amino acids. V was clipped by 3 bases and J by 7 bases, with 9 bases between them. The CDR3 nucleotides read TGTGCCAGCAGCTTCCGGGGAGGCGGGGAGCTGTTTTTT. It codes for CASSFRGGGELFF.

J is TRBJ1-4 and V is TRBV4-1; tentatively, D is TRBD1 (5 bases). Germline CDR1 and CDR2: MGHRA and YSYEKL. The V gene lost 6 bases and the J gene lost 0 bases, with 8 bases spanning the gap. This CDR3 is built from 14 residues. The CDR3 DNA reads TGCGCCAGCAGAGAGGGGTCAACTAATGAAAAACTGTTTTTT. Translation gives CASREGSTNEKLFF.

The rearrangement links TRBV5-1 to TRBJ2-3, with 9 bases that match TRBD2. The V gene's germline CDR1 is SGHRS and CDR2 YFSETQ. There are 14 residues in the CDR3. With 6 bases clipped from V and 5 bases from J, the junction kept 7 bases outside the gene matches. The CDR3 here is CASNKREVGDTQYF. CDR3 sequence (DNA): TGCGCCAGCAACAAGCGGGAGGTGGGAGATACGCAGTATTTT.

CDR3 loop: CASSSHGRGNEQYF. Written as DNA, the CDR3 is TGTGCCAGCAGTTCCCACGGGAGGGGGAACGAGCAGTACTTC. The chain links TRBV28 to TRBJ2-7; the match to TRBD2 covers 8 bases. Germline CDR1 reads MDHEN; CDR2 reads SYDVKM. There are 14 residues in the CDR3. V was pared by 4 bases and J by 5 bases, with 7 bases of the junction left unmatched.

The chain is built from TRBV7-7 and TRBJ2-1; no definite D call. This CDR3 contains 13 residues. CDR1 is SSHAT and CDR2 is FNYEAQ in the germline V gene (reference sequence). Deletions cut 3 bases from V and 3 bases from J, with 6 bases between. The CDR3 nucleotides are TGTGCCAGCAGCTTGGAGTACTACAATGAGCAGTTCTTC. Protein sequence: CASSLEYYNEQFF.

This clone was found a few times. The V call is TRBV19, the J call TRBJ1-6, with a weak D call TRBD1 (5 bases). V was trimmed by 6 bases and J by 5 bases, leaving 14 bases between them. Looked up from germline, CDR1 is LNHDA and CDR2 is SQIVND (reference sequence). This CDR3 has 15 residues. CDR3: CASSLTAGDNSPLHF. CDR3 in DNA: TGTGCCAGTAGCTTAACCGCGGGGGATAATTCACCCCTCCACTTT.

This clone has just one count. In nucleotides, the CDR3 is TGTGCCAGCAGTGAGCGCGGCGGTTATGGGACCTACGAGCAGTACTTC. As protein: CASSERGGYGTYEQYF. The rearrangement links TRBV2 to TRBJ2-7; D gene unclear. Trimming took off 3 bases at V and 2 bases at J, with 17 bases between the two ends. CDR1 and CDR2 from the germline V gene are SNHLY and FYNNEI. The CDR3 sequence is 16 residues long.

This clone was seen a few times. The chain combines TRBV2 with TRBJ1-5, with 8 bases matching TRBD1. This CDR3 comprises 15 residues. J lost 6 bases, V lost 5 bases, and 9 bases had no gene match. Looked up from germline, CDR1 is SNHLY and CDR2 is FYNNEI. This chain's CDR3 is CASSNGQGGFQPQHF. The CDR3 DNA reads as TGTGCCAGCAGTAACGGACAGGGAGGGTTTCAGCCCCAGCATTTT.

This chain uses TRBV19 with TRBJ2-7; D perhaps matches TRBD2 (7 bases). This CDR3 comprises 14 residues. The V and J ends lost 5 bases and 1 base respectively, with 12 bases between them. The germline CDR1 and CDR2 sequences are LNHDA and SQIVND (reference sequence). This chain's CDR3 is CASSGGGHSYEQYF. DNA for the CDR3: TGTGCCAGTAGTGGCGGGGGCCATTCCTACGAGCAGTACTTC.

This clone was counted a single time. This chain links TRBV6-1 with TRBJ1-2; 7 bases align to TRBD1. Germline V gene lookup returns CDR1 MNHNS and CDR2 SASEGT. This CDR3 spans 13 amino acids. J lost 8 bases, V lost 7 bases, and 10 bases had no gene match. The DNA for the CDR3 is TGTGCCAGCATCCCACTCAACAGGGGCGGCTACACCTTC. This codes for CASIPLNRGGYTF.

V and J are TRBV14 and TRBJ2-7; the D is unclear. The germline V gene encodes CDR1 SGHDN and CDR2 FVKESK. This CDR3 is 17 amino acids long. V gave up 1 base and J gave up 3 bases, with 19 bases separating them. The DNA for the CDR3 is TGTGCCAGCAGCCAAGGAGTTCGCGGCTTTATAGGCTACGAGCAGTACTTC. Encoded protein: CASSQGVRGFIGYEQYF.

The chain is built from TRBV6-5 and TRBJ2-7; 12 nucleotides agree with TRBD2. Germline V gene sequence: CDR1 MNHEY, CDR2 SVGAGI. The junction had 5 bases not matched to a gene; V was cut back by 5 bases and J by 3 bases. The CDR3 loop spans 15 amino acids. The CDR3 coding sequence is TGTGCCAGCAGTAAACTAGCGGGAGGAAACTACGAGCAGTACTTC. It is translated as CASSKLAGGNYEQYF.

The J gene is TRBJ2-1, the V gene TRBV10-3, with D possibly called TRBD1 or TRBD2 (5 bases each). Germline V lookup: CDR1 ENHRY, CDR2 SYGVKD. The germline V and J ends were trimmed by 2 bases and 0 bases, with 11 bases remaining between them. CDR3 size: 16 residues. The CDR3 region is CAISERGQSSYNEQFF. In nucleotides, the CDR3 is TGTGCCATCAGTGAGCGGGGCCAAAGCTCCTACAATGAGCAGTTCTTC.

The rearrangement uses TRBV18 and TRBJ2-5; D ambiguous. This CDR3 comprises 15 residues. Germline assignment: CDR1 KGHSH and CDR2 LQKENI. Trimming pared 3 bases from V and 5 bases from J, leaving 16 bases between. The CDR3 sequence: CASSPDIDKAETQYF. The CDR3 coding sequence is TGTGCCAGCTCACCGGATATCGACAAGGCGGAGACCCAGTACTTC.

This chain uses TRBV27 with TRBJ2-1; unclear D gene. The CDR3 is 15 amino acids. Germline V gives CDR1 MNHEY, CDR2 SMNVEV (reference sequence). V shed 9 bases and J shed 1 base, with 16 bases lying between them. CDR3 amino acids: CARPPPGASYNEQFF. As DNA, the CDR3 is TGTGCCAGACCCCCCCCGGGCGCTTCCTACAATGAGCAGTTCTTC.

The chain employs TRBV29-1 and TRBJ2-7; TRBD2 agrees at 13 bases. CDR3 size: 11 residues. V lost 7 bases, J lost 7 bases, and 1 base stayed unmatched. CDR1 and CDR2 (germline): SQVTM, ANQGSEA. The CDR3 region has the DNA TGCAGCGGGGGACTAGCGGGAGAGCAGTACTTC. As protein: CSGGLAGEQYF.

This clone turned up a few times. V gene TRBV27 combines with J gene TRBJ2-7; D is uncertain. Trimming stripped 9 bases from V and 5 bases from J, with 11 bases between. The CDR3 contains 11 residues. CDR1 is MNHEY and CDR2 is SMNVEV in the germline V gene (reference sequence). Here the CDR3 DNA reads TGTGCCAGTCGAAGGGCAAACGAGCAGTACTTC. Its translation: CASRRANEQYF.